One sample yielded the 29 T cell receptor beta chains listed below, sequenced in a study of CD8+CD57+ T cells in acquired aplastic anemia. Investigators profiled TCR beta VDJ and CDR3 from genomic DNA template. TCRdb reanalysed the reads using MiXCR and keeps one entry per CDR3 protein. The table includes around 170,000 distinct CDR3 sequences, about 64% detected once. The material sequenced was sorted CD4+, CD8+, or CD8+CD57+ T cells (not recorded which) from PBMCs. Every receptor here comes from a human donor in good health.

V and J are TRBV29-1 and TRBJ1-5; 7 bases line up with TRBD1. The CDR3 covers 13 residues. Trimming at V came to 6 bases and at J to 2 bases, leaving 4 bases not matched to a gene. Germline V gene data show CDR1 as SQVTM and CDR2 as ANQGSEA. CDR3 nucleotide sequence: TGCAGCGTCTCAGGGGGAGGCAATCAGCCCCAGCATTTT. Translating gives CSVSGGGNQPQHF.

The V and J genes are TRBV20-1 and TRBJ2-2; 12 bases agree with TRBD1. The CDR3 contains 16 residues. The ends lost 6 bases at V and 5 bases at J; junction bases unmatched: 10. CDR1 and CDR2 from the germline V gene are DFQATT and SNEGSKA (reference sequence). The CDR3 here is CSARDRGLGRTGELFF. CDR3 DNA sequence: TGCAGTGCAAGGGACAGGGGGCTAGGAAGGACCGGGGAGCTGTTTTTT.

In DNA, the CDR3 is TGTGCCAGCGTAGCGGGGGGAGGCGACAATGAGCAGTTCTTC. This sequence encodes CASVAGGGDNEQFF. V and J are TRBV2 and TRBJ2-1, with 10 bases fitting TRBD2. Losses at the gene ends were 8 bases for V and 5 bases for J; bases not matched to a gene: 6. CDR3 length equals 14 residues. Germline-derived CDR1 and CDR2 are SNHLY and FYNNEI.

About this clonotype itself: Possible read error: a much larger clone is one base away. The conserved phenylalanine or tryptophan is not found at the CDR3 terminus, so this likely reflects a read error. The chain has TRBV4-1 and TRBJ1-5, with D perhaps TRBD1 (5 bases). V lost 0 bases and J 0 bases, leaving 12 bases between the germline ends. In germline, CDR1 is MGHRA, CDR2 YSYEKL. The CDR3 is made up of 17 amino acids. The CDR3: CASSQEMQGNSNQPQHL. The CDR3, as DNA: TGCGCCAGCAGCCAAGAAATGCAGGGAAATAGCAATCAGCCCCAGCATTTA.

This rearrangement joins TRBV20-1 to TRBJ2-1; D remains ambiguous. Per the germline V gene, CDR1 is DFQATT and CDR2 is SNEGSKA (reference sequence). CDR3 length: 14 amino acids. Trimming cost V 5 bases and J 0 bases, with 11 bases left between them. The CDR3, as DNA: TGCAGTGCTCACTGGCACTCCTCCTACAATGAGCAGTTCTTC. Translating gives CSAHWHSSYNEQFF.

V gene TRBV20-1 combines with J gene TRBJ2-7, with D perhaps matching TRBD1 (5 bases). V dropped 0 bases and J dropped 4 bases, with 16 bases sitting between them. The length of the CDR3 is 15 residues. The V gene's germline CDR1 is DFQATT and CDR2 SNEGSKA (reference sequence). The CDR3 region has the DNA TGCAGTGCTAGAGATCTGTTGGAGACAGCATACGAGCAGTACTTC. It is translated as CSARDLLETAYEQYF.

This clonotype was recorded many times. The J gene is TRBJ2-7, the V gene TRBV12-3 or TRBV12-4; 7 bases match TRBD1. There are 14 residues in the CDR3. The J segment lost 2 bases and the V segment lost 5 bases, leaving 6 bases of the junction unmatched. This chain's CDR3 is CASSHRDSPYEQYF. CDR3 bases: TGTGCCAGCAGTCACCGGGACAGTCCCTACGAGCAGTACTTC.

This clonotype was seen repeatedly, ten times or more. The chain carries TRBV5-5 and TRBJ2-5, with 9 bases matching TRBD1. V lost 4 bases, J lost 5 bases, and 12 bases stayed unmatched. The CDR3 sequence is 16 residues long. The germline V gene encodes CDR1 SGHKS and CDR2 YYEKEE (reference sequence). The CDR3 DNA follows: TGTGCCAGCAGCACAGGACAGGGGCCGGCAGACGAGACCCAGTACTTC. Protein sequence: CASSTGQGPADETQYF. The full variable domain, with the rest looked up from reference TRBV5-5 and TRBJ2-5, is DAGVTQSPTHLIKTRGQQVTLRCSPISGHKSVSWYQQVLGQGPQFIFQYYEKEERGRGNFPDRFSARQFPNYSSELNVNALLLGDSALYLCASSTGQGPADETQYFGPGTRLLVL.

As DNA, the CDR3 is TGTGCCAGCAGTGACTCGTGGCGGGGGATGCCCGGGGAGCTGTTTTTT. Amino acid sequence: CASSDSWRGMPGELFF. The J gene is TRBJ2-2, the V gene TRBV6-4; 7 nucleotides line up with TRBD2. After removal of 0 bases from V and 6 bases from J, the junction contained 7 bases not matched to a gene. Germline lookup yields CDR1 MRHNA and CDR2 SNTAGT. This CDR3 comprises 16 residues.

The rearrangement uses TRBV24-1 and TRBJ1-2, with unresolved D. V lost 4 bases and J lost 7, with 9 bases in between. There are 12 residues in the CDR3. In germline, CDR1 is KGHDR, CDR2 SFDVKD. The CDR3 is CATSDSGVGYTF. The CDR3 coding sequence is TGTGCCACCAGTGACAGCGGGGTTGGCTACACCTTC.

The table lists this clonotype with a few counts. The genes are TRBV20-1 and TRBJ2-7; D possibly corresponds to TRBD2 (6 bases). V was pared by 3 bases and J by 7 bases, with 19 bases between. The CDR3 contains 14 residues. The germline gives CDR1 DFQATT, CDR2 SNEGSKA (reference sequence). CDR3 amino acids: CSASSGTEAGEQYF. DNA of the CDR3: TGCAGTGCTAGTTCCGGGACCGAGGCGGGGGAGCAGTACTTC.

As for this clonotype: The germline gene is not matched at one end of the junction; a read error may be the cause. The rearrangement links TRBV2 to TRBJ1-6, with 8 positions matching TRBD1. The CDR3 covers 15 residues. Germline values: CDR1 SNHLY, CDR2 FYNNEI. CDR3 region: CASREDRGWNSPLHF. CDR3 sequence (DNA): TGTGCCAGCAGGGAAGACAGGGGTTGGAATTCACCCCTCCACTTT.

The chain uses TRBV20-1 and TRBJ2-7, with 7 bases matching TRBD2. V lost 0 bases to trimming and J lost 4 bases; unmatched junction nucleotides: 0. The CDR3 consists of 12 residues. Per the germline V gene, CDR1 is DFQATT and CDR2 is SNEGSKA (reference sequence). The DNA for the CDR3 is TGCAGTGCTAGAGAGCGGGAGTACGAGCAGTACTTC. It encodes CSAREREYEQYF.

The rearrangement links TRBV24-1 to TRBJ2-3, with D tentatively TRBD1 (5 bases). The germline V and J ends were trimmed by 3 bases and 2 bases, with 11 bases remaining between them. This CDR3 has 15 amino acids. CDR1 is KGHDR and CDR2 is SFDVKD in the germline V gene. CDR3 DNA: TGTGCCACCAGTGATCTAGACAGCCTCACAGATACGCAGTATTTT. It is translated as CATSDLDSLTDTQYF.

The chain has TRBV24-1 and TRBJ2-1; tentative D call: TRBD1 (6 bases). Germline CDR1 reads KGHDR; CDR2 reads SFDVKD. The V gene lost 4 bases and the J gene lost 7 bases, with 13 bases spanning the gap. The CDR3 is 14 amino acids. CDR3 nucleotide sequence: TGTGCCACCAGTGAAACCCGGACAGATAATGAGCAGTTCTTC. Protein: CATSETRTDNEQFF.

The rearrangement uses TRBV2 and TRBJ2-7; TRBD1 aligns across 8 bases. V lost 2 bases, J lost 2 bases, and 5 bases stayed unmatched. The length of the CDR3 is 15 residues. From germline, CDR1 is SNHLY and CDR2 FYNNEI. CDR3 nucleotides: TGTGCCAGCAGTGAACAGGGGGCGACCCCCTACGAGCAGTACTTC. Its protein product is CASSEQGATPYEQYF.

The chain recombines TRBV20-1 with TRBJ2-7; 9 bases match TRBD1. CDR3 length: 15 amino acids. Germline V lookup: CDR1 DFQATT, CDR2 SNEGSKA (reference sequence). J was trimmed by 5 bases and V by 0 bases; bases with no gene match: 8. This CDR3 is CSARDEGQGPHEQYF. CDR3 nucleotide sequence: TGCAGTGCTAGAGATGAGGGACAGGGTCCCCACGAGCAGTACTTC.

The rearrangement links TRBV20-1 to TRBJ2-5; the match to TRBD1 covers 10 bases. The CDR3 runs to 14 residues. CDR1 and CDR2 from the germline V gene are DFQATT and SNEGSKA (reference sequence). V was clipped by 4 bases and J by 4 bases; unmatched bases: 6. This CDR3 is CSATYDRGPETQYF. The CDR3 nucleotides read TGCAGTGCTACGTACGACAGGGGGCCAGAGACCCAGTACTTC.

The chain recombines TRBV11-2 with TRBJ2-5, with 8 bases matching TRBD2. V was clipped by 2 bases and J by 1 base; unmatched bases: 6. CDR1 and CDR2 (germline): SGHAT, FQNNGV. The CDR3 has 16 amino acids. Here the CDR3 DNA reads TGTGCCAGCAGCTTACCCTCCGGGACTAGCCAAGAGACCCAGTACTTC. Its protein is CASSLPSGTSQETQYF.

The rearrangement joins TRBV10-3 to TRBJ1-1; 9 nucleotides align to TRBD1. The CDR3 spans 16 residues. The V segment lost 3 bases and the J segment 2 bases; nucleotides outside the gene matches: 7. Germline loops: CDR1 ENHRY, CDR2 SYGVKD. The CDR3 DNA follows: TGTGCCATCAGTGATCCGGGACAGGGAGGAAACACTGAAGCTTTCTTT. This encodes CAISDPGQGGNTEAFF.

The chain has TRBV28 and TRBJ1-5; 8 bases are a match to TRBD1. CDR1 and CDR2 from the germline V gene are MDHEN and SYDVKM. The CDR3 has 15 amino acids. The V segment lost 8 bases and the J segment 4 bases; nucleotides outside the gene matches: 10. This chain's CDR3 is CASHSSDRVNQPQHF. CDR3 DNA sequence: TGTGCCAGCCATTCCTCGGACAGGGTGAATCAGCCCCAGCATTTT.

This clonotype came up once. The chain combines TRBV11-2 with TRBJ1-1, with D unresolved. Germline CDR1 SGHAT, CDR2 FQNNGV. The CDR3 loop spans 14 amino acids. V lost 3 bases and J lost 1, with 9 bases in between. CDR3 in DNA: TGTGCCAGCAGCTTGTTGGCAGCGAACACTGAAGCTTTCTTT. This gives the protein CASSLLAANTEAFF.

This clonotype was seen only once. With a much larger clone just one base away, this may be a read error. The chain uses TRBV2 and TRBJ2-1; D uncertain. V dropped 6 bases and J dropped 4 bases, with 19 bases sitting between them. CDR1 is SNHLY, CDR2 FYNNEI, per germline. The CDR3 covers 16 residues. The DNA of the CDR3 is TGTGCCAGCAGCTTGTCAGTGGGGTCGGCTTACAATGAGCAGTTCTTC. Translated, it gives CASSLSVGSAYNEQFF.

The rearrangement uses TRBV9 and TRBJ1-2; D is unclear. Trimming shortened V by 2 bases and J by 1 base, and 9 bases separated the two germline ends. The CDR3 covers 14 residues. The germline gives CDR1 SGDLS, CDR2 YYNGEE. Here the CDR3 DNA reads TGTGCCAGCAGCGTGGGGTTAGGTAACTATGGCTACACCTTC. Encoded protein: CASSVGLGNYGYTF.

On this clonotype: Compared with germline, one end of the junction differs, possibly owing to a read error. This rearrangement joins TRBV7-9 to TRBJ2-7, with 8 bases fitting TRBD2. The CDR3 spans 13 residues. Looked up from germline, CDR1 is SEHNR and CDR2 is FQNEAQ (reference sequence). The CDR3 protein is CASSLAAGDAPDF. Here the CDR3 DNA reads TGTGCCAGCAGCTTAGCAGCGGGAGACGCCCCAGACTTC.

A few counts support this clonotype. The rearrangement links TRBV7-9 to TRBJ2-3; the D gene could be TRBD1 or TRBD2 (5 bases each). Trimming took off 0 bases at V and 7 bases at J, with 11 bases between the two ends. This CDR3 has 14 residues. From germline, CDR1 is SEHNR and CDR2 FQNEAQ (reference sequence). In nucleotides, the CDR3 is TGTGCCAGCAGCTTAGCGGGGACGGTATATACGCAGTATTTT. It encodes CASSLAGTVYTQYF.

The chain has TRBV6-5 and TRBJ1-1, with 9 bases identical to TRBD1. Germline lookup yields CDR1 MNHEY and CDR2 SVGAGI. The CDR3 is made up of 15 amino acids. The trim removed 5 bases at V and 1 base at J, leaving 5 bases unmatched. The DNA of the CDR3 is TGTGCCAGCAGTCTGAGGACAGGGGAGAACACTGAAGCTTTCTTT. It translates to CASSLRTGENTEAFF.

CDR3 DNA sequence: TGCAGCGTTTGGGGCTCGGGGGGGCGCTTGTACGAGCAGTACTTC. This codes for CSVWGSGGRLYEQYF. The chain has TRBV29-1 and TRBJ2-7; 8 bases fit TRBD2. Germline values: CDR1 SQVTM, CDR2 ANQGSEA. The J segment lost 4 bases and the V segment lost 5 bases, leaving 13 bases of the junction unmatched. The CDR3 extends over 15 amino acids.

DNA of the CDR3: TGTGCTAGCGGTAAACAGGGTCTGTCAACAGATACGCAGTATTTT. Residues: CASGKQGLSTDTQYF. V gene TRBV7-3 combines with J gene TRBJ2-3; D possibly matches TRBD1 or TRBD2 (6 bases each). The CDR3 covers 15 residues. Germline V gene data show CDR1 as SGHTA and CDR2 as FQGTGA.